This TCR beta chain was captured in a study of hypomethylating agent response in myelodysplastic syndrome. Sequencing was performed with immunoSEQ multiplex PCR; in TCRdb, only in-frame clones are kept and a portion is missing. This sample has roughly 3,500 clones, with around 80% found just once. Note on this clone: Distinct nucleotide sequences in the sample also encode this CDR3.

The CDR3 is made up of 14 amino acids. The V end lost 0 bases, the J end lost 3 bases, and 9 bases lay between the germline ends. CDR1 SGHDN and CDR2 FVKESK come from the germline V gene. The V gene is TRBV14, the J gene TRBJ2-7; D is unresolved. The source of this sequence is a human donor with myelodysplastic syndrome. Material: bone marrow, obtained before or after starting hypomethylating agent treatment for myelodysplastic syndrome (not recorded which). CDR3 bases: TGTGCCAGCAGCCAAGAATACGGTAGCTACGAGCAGTACTTC. It specifies CASSQEYGSYEQYF.